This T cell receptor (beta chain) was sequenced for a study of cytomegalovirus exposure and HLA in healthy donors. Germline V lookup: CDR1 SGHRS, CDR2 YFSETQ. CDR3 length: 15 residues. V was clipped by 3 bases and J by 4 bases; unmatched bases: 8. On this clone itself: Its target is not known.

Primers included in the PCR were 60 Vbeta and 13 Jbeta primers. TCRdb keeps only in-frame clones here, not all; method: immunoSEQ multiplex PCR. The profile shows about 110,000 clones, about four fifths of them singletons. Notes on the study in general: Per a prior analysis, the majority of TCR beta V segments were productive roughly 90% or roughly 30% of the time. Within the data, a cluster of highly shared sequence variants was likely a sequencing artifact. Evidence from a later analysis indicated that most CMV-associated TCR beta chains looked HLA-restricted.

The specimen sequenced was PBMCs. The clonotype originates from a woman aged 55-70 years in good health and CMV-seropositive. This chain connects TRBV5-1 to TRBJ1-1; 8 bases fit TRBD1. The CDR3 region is CASSSIGQGGTEAFF. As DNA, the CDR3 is TGCGCCAGCAGCTCGATAGGACAGGGCGGCACTGAAGCTTTCTTT.